Below, one T cell receptor beta chain is given with its context. The identical CDR3 is also encoded by other nucleotide sequences in the sample. The record originates from a study of blood T cell repertoires in COVID-19. Study overall: The cDNA or gDNA used as material had been derived from T cells, B-cell-depleted T cells, or PBMCs.

Germline values: CDR1 KGHSH, CDR2 LQKENI. This CDR3 spans 13 amino acids. V dropped 3 bases and J dropped 1 base, with 6 bases sitting between them. The table came from immunoSEQ multiplex PCR; TCRdb's copy has only in-frame clones and leaves some out. The sample records about 270,000 clones, more than 75% being singletons. Each participant's cohort was designated according to participant-reported clinical history. This clonotype originated in a woman aged 40 to 50 with acute COVID-19. The sequencing sample was made of PBMCs or T cells enriched from blood (not recorded which). V and J are TRBV18 and TRBJ1-1; no clear D gene. As DNA, the CDR3 is TGTGCCAGCTCACCCTCCGGGAACACTGAAGCTTTCTTT. Translation gives CASSPSGNTEAFF.